This entry concerns a single T cell receptor beta chain. This sample is part of a study of human T cells and chemical hapten exposure. The study's library attached unique molecular identifiers to single cDNA molecules. Each CDR3 protein is one row after TCRdb ran MiXCR on the 5' RACE reads. This table has over 70,000 distinct CDR3 sequences, about 15% appearing once. The CDR3 has 16 residues. The V gene end was trimmed by 2 bases and the J gene end by 4 bases; junction bases not matched to a gene: 10. CDR1 SGHKS and CDR2 YYEKEE come from the germline V gene (reference sequence). Unfractionated whole blood was the source from which total RNA was extracted.

The chain employs TRBV5-5 and TRBJ1-1; 8 bases fit TRBD1. This clonotype was sampled from a female donor in good health. The CDR3 loop reads CASSFFGQGRFTEAFF. CDR3 bases: TGTGCCAGCAGCTTTTTCGGACAGGGCCGGTTCACTGAAGCTTTCTTT.